This TCR beta chain was recovered during a study of blood T cell dynamics during melanoma immunotherapy. For the study at large: Patients with metastatic melanoma got pembrolizumab or nivolumab-ipilimumab as first-line care.

Each bulk PBMC sample had approximately 350 ng DNA loaded. The method was immunoSEQ multiplex PCR; TCRdb's version includes in-frame clones alone and lacks a portion of them. The profile covers 10,000 or so clones, with roughly 89% appearing a single time and 30% to 35% taken by the ten largest. Described time point: pre-treatment baseline. Apart from a couple of fast progressors, RECIST 1.1 response was judged 12 weeks post-infusion. Prior systemic cancer therapy, immunosuppressant use and other active malignancies excluded patients. This receptor was taken from a human donor with melanoma. The specimen comprised blood, sampled from a patient treated with checkpoint blockade.

CDR3 region: CASSLRLAGDEQYF. CDR3 bases: TGTGCCAGCAGCTTAAGGCTAGCGGGAGACGAGCAGTACTTC. V is TRBV7-2 and J is TRBJ2-7; 10 nucleotides match TRBD2. The germline CDR1 and CDR2 sequences are SGHTA and FQGNSA. Unmatched junction bases numbered 3, after V lost 2 bases and J lost 5 bases. The CDR3 runs 14 residues.